This T cell receptor (beta chain) was sequenced in a study of PD-1 blockade in classical Hodgkin lymphoma. Across the study: A 3 mg/kg intravenous dose of nivolumab was received by patients every 2 weeks.

Brentuximab vedotin exposure varied among the patients, all of whom had relapsed after autologous stem cell transplantation. Repertoires were generated with immunoSEQ multiplex PCR, while TCRdb's copy carries only in-frame clones and drops some. The table records under 100,000 clones, around 90% of them present only once. Overall study findings and caveats: A significant rise in TCR diversity by C4D1 was seen for CD4+ but not CD8+ cells. Newly diagnosed patients and complete responders had comparable diversity at baseline. Newly diagnosed patients were said to have less baseline TCR diversity than healthy donors did.

This clone was found a few times. What it binds is unknown. V was clipped by 2 bases and J by 7 bases; unmatched bases: 0. Germline CDR1 and CDR2: ENHRY and SYGVKD. The CDR3 consists of 12 residues. The chain recombines TRBV10-3 with TRBJ2-7, with 9 bases matching TRBD1. The source is a human donor with classical Hodgkin lymphoma. The input for sequencing was peripheral blood mononuclear cells (PBMCs), taken before the second cycle of nivolumab. The CDR3 spells CAISEDRGEQYF. The DNA of the CDR3 is TGTGCCATCAGTGAGGACAGGGGGGAGCAGTACTTC.